This TCR beta chain was obtained from a study of T cells in Graves' hyperthyroidism and ophthalmopathy. Findings of the study overall: Using 13 V-J features, a model discriminated ophthalmopathy from stable hyperthyroidism. The model foresaw ophthalmopathy a median roughly 6.6 months prior to onset. Blood also showed most of the thyroid clonotypes that were expanded above 0.001.

This clonotype was observed at least ten times. The antigen is undetermined. Researchers amplified the TCR beta CDR3 regions from RNA transcripts. Researchers ran a first-round RT-PCR on the TCR CDR3 using the HTBI primer set. A single record per CDR3 protein comes from TCRdb applying MiXCR to the multiplex PCR reads. The top ten hold roughly 16% of the sample, which has 300,000 to 450,000 distinct CDR3 sequences, about a sixth seen once. Germline values: CDR1 SGHRS, CDR2 YFSETQ. The V end lost 0 bases, the J end lost 3 bases, and 10 bases lay between the germline ends. There are 14 residues in the CDR3.

The gene calls are TRBV5-1 and TRBJ2-7; D remains ambiguous. The origin of this receptor is a woman aged 40 to 50 with Graves' ophthalmopathy. The sequenced material came from blood. The CDR3 DNA is TGCGCCAGCAGCTTGGACGTAACCAACTACGAGCAGTACTTC. Translation gives CASSLDVTNYEQYF.